Below are 27 T cell receptor beta chains sequenced from a single sample in a study of vaccination effects on CD4 cells after COVID-19. TCRdb's copy holds only in-frame clones and misses some; the assay was immunoSEQ multiplex PCR. There are over 35,000 clones in the sample; more than 65% occur only once, and about 3.7% lies in the top ten. These receptors have no identified antigens. CD4+ T cells were isolated after 10 days of culture. The person had a PCR-confirmed SARS-CoV-2 infection during March to December 2020. Two doses of either BNT162b2 or mRNA-1273 were given to each participant. Specimen: CD4+ T cells from PBMCs cultured without peptide, collected after COVID-19 vaccination. These receptors came from a human donor who had a prior SARS-CoV-2 infection.

Only a few counts were recorded for this clone. V usage is TRBV30 and J usage is TRBJ2-6; the D is unclear. The V gene lost 0 bases and the J gene lost 1 base, with 4 bases spanning the gap. CDR3 length: 14 residues. CDR1 is GTSNPN, CDR2 SVGIG, per germline (reference sequence). CDR3 protein: CAWSVGSGANVLTF. CDR3 coding DNA: TGTGCCTGGAGTGTAGGATCTGGGGCCAACGTCCTGACTTTC. Looking up the rest from reference TRBV30 and TRBJ2-6 gives the full variable domain: SQTIHQWPATLVQPVGSPLSLECTVEGTSNPNLYWYRQAAGRGLQLLFYSVGIGQISSEVPQNLSASRPQDRQFILSSKKLLLSDSGFYLCAWSVGSGANVLTFGAGSRLTVL.

This clone was detected a few times. The V and J genes are TRBV7-2 and TRBJ2-3; TRBD2 agrees at 11 bases. J was trimmed by 4 bases and V by 3 bases; bases with no gene match: 3. CDR1 is SGHTA, CDR2 FQGNSA, per germline. The CDR3 loop spans 15 amino acids. As DNA, the CDR3 is TGTGCCAGCAGCTTGACTAGCGGGGCCCCAGATACGCAGTATTTT. It specifies CASSLTSGAPDTQYF.

This clone was recorded a few times. Written as DNA, the CDR3 is TGTGCCAGCAGCCCGGGCGGGTCTAGCGGGATCTACGAGCAGTACTTC. It codes for CASSPGGSSGIYEQYF. The chain couples TRBV5-4 to TRBJ2-7, with TRBD2 matching over 9 bases. The V segment lost 4 bases and the J segment 3 bases; nucleotides outside the gene matches: 11. Germline V gives CDR1 SGHNT, CDR2 YYREEE (reference sequence). There are 16 residues in the CDR3. Combining the CDR3 with reference TRBV5-4 and TRBJ2-7 gives the whole variable domain ETGVTQSPTHLIKTRGQQVTLRCSSQSGHNTVSWYQQALGQGPQFIFQYYREEENGRGNFPPRFSGLQFPNYSSELNVNALELDDSALYLCASSPGGSSGIYEQYFGPGTRLTVT.

This clone was observed a handful of times. The chain carries TRBV3-1 (or the pseudogene TRBV3-2) and TRBJ1-6; D is perhaps TRBD1 (6 bases). CDR3 length: 13 amino acids. V gave up 1 base and J gave up 8 bases, with 6 bases separating them. The germline gives CDR1 LGHDT, CDR2 YNNKEL (reference sequence). The CDR3 DNA reads as TGTGCCAGCAGCCAAGCAGGGGATTCACCCCTCCACTTT. Encoded protein: CASSQAGDSPLHF.

This chain joins TRBV23-1 and TRBJ2-5; 7 bases map to TRBD1. TRBV23-1 is identified as an open reading frame with a role that is uncertain. V lost 0 bases and J lost 4; bases outside the gene matches: 5. This CDR3 is built from 15 residues. CDR3 sequence reads: CASSQSRDRVETQYF. CDR3 nucleotide sequence: TGCGCCAGCAGTCAATCACGAGACAGGGTAGAGACCCAGTACTTC.

This clone was found a few times. V and J are TRBV11-2 and TRBJ1-1; 7 bases match TRBD1. The CDR3 has 13 residues. Germline loops: CDR1 SGHAT, CDR2 FQNNGV. V shed 6 bases and J 4 bases; nucleotides not matched to a gene: 5. CDR3 in DNA: TGTGCCAGCAGGAAGACAGGGACCACTGAAGCTTTCTTT. It specifies CASRKTGTTEAFF.

This CDR3 reads CAWSVERTSGGPYEQYF. The CDR3 bases are TGTGCCTGGAGTGTCGAACGGACTAGCGGGGGGCCGTACGAGCAGTACTTC. The chain joins TRBV30 to TRBJ2-7, with 14 bases lining up with TRBD2. The CDR3 has 17 residues. Germline-derived CDR1 and CDR2 are GTSNPN and SVGIG (reference sequence). After removal of 0 bases from V and 4 bases from J, the junction contained 8 bases not matched to a gene.

This chain joins TRBV18 and TRBJ2-7; TRBD1 agrees at 10 bases. CDR1 and CDR2 (germline): KGHSH, LQKENI. The CDR3 spans 14 residues. J gave up 6 bases and V 6 bases, and 8 bases lay outside the gene matches. CDR3 coding DNA: TGTGCCAGCTCCCCCGAGACAGGGGGCGGCGAGCAGTACTTC. Amino acid sequence: CASSPETGGGEQYF.

The genes are TRBV6-1 and TRBJ2-1; D is perhaps TRBD2 (7 bases). The length of the CDR3 is 18 residues. V lost 3 bases and J 2 bases, leaving 20 bases between the germline ends. Germline loops: CDR1 MNHNS, CDR2 SASEGT. The CDR3: CASSERAGGGRTYNEQFF. The CDR3 DNA reads as TGTGCCAGCAGTGAGCGGGCCGGGGGCGGGAGAACCTACAATGAGCAGTTCTTC.

This clone was observed a handful of times. The chain combines TRBV11-2 with TRBJ1-5; D is unclear. This CDR3 region has 12 residues. The V gene lost 0 bases and the J gene lost 6 bases, with 3 bases spanning the gap. Germline loops: CDR1 SGHAT, CDR2 FQNNGV. The CDR3, as DNA: TGTGCCAGCAGCTTAGAGGGTCAGCCCCAGCATTTT. This encodes CASSLEGQPQHF.

This sequence joins TRBV6-5 and TRBJ1-2, with D possibly TRBD1 on 5 matching bases. The CDR3 sequence is 12 residues long. Germline loops: CDR1 MNHEY, CDR2 SVGAGI. Between the trimmed V and J ends, which lost 5 bases and 5 bases, there was a span of 9 bases. The CDR3 DNA sequence: TGTGCCAGCAGTCAGGGAAATTATGGCTACACCTTC. Amino acid sequence: CASSQGNYGYTF.

The CDR3 spells CASSLSTDYEQYF. CDR3 in DNA: TGTGCCAGCAGTTTATCGACAGACTACGAGCAGTACTTC. The chain carries TRBV6-6 and TRBJ2-7; maybe TRBD1 (5 bases). Per germline, CDR1 MNHNY and CDR2 SVGAGI (reference sequence). This CDR3 has 13 amino acids. V was shortened by 4 bases and J by 3 bases, with 10 bases between the two germline ends.

The rearrangement uses TRBV7-3 and TRBJ2-2; D possibly corresponds to TRBD1 (6 bases). Germline-derived CDR1 and CDR2 are SGHTA and FQGTGA. CDR3 length: 14 amino acids. The ends were cut back, 4 bases at V and 5 bases at J, with 11 bases in the middle. CDR3 sequence: CASSSVRGTGELFF. CDR3 bases: TGTGCCAGCAGCTCGGTCAGGGGTACCGGGGAGCTGTTTTTT. Complete variable domain (other parts from reference TRBV7-3 and TRBJ2-2): GAGVSQTPSNKVTEKGKYVELRCDPISGHTALYWYRQSLGQGPEFLIYFQGTGAADDSGLPNDRFFAVRPEGSVSTLKIQRTERGDSAVYLCASSSVRGTGELFFGEGSRLTVL.

The chain is built from TRBV5-1 and TRBJ1-6; no clear D. Germline CDR1 is SGHRS and CDR2 is YFSETQ. The V gene lost 0 bases and the J gene lost 6 bases, with 4 bases spanning the gap. The CDR3 totals 13 residues. The CDR3 coding sequence is TGCGCCAGCAGCTTGGACCCTAATTCACCCCTCCACTTT. This sequence encodes CASSLDPNSPLHF.

The chain links TRBV5-1 to TRBJ1-2; possible D gene TRBD1, 5 bases. V was clipped by 4 bases and J by 6 bases, with 22 bases between them. The CDR3 has 16 amino acids. Germline V CDR1 and CDR2: SGHRS, YFSETQ. The CDR3 nucleotides read TGCGCCAGCAGCGGCCAGGGACGGGGTTCGGCTGATGGCTACACCTTC. Its protein product is CASSGQGRGSADGYTF.

The chain carries TRBV28 and TRBJ2-2, with TRBD2 matching over 11 bases. V shed 2 bases and J 5 bases; nucleotides not matched to a gene: 10. The germline V gene encodes CDR1 MDHEN and CDR2 SYDVKM. The CDR3 is 18 amino acids. In DNA form, the CDR3 reads TGTGCCAGCAGTTTACGGAGGGATAGCGGGGGGGCTACCGGGGAGCTGTTTTTT. It is translated as CASSLRRDSGGATGELFF.

This clone was found a few times. The chain joins TRBV5-5 to TRBJ1-2; possibly TRBD1 for D (5 bases). V shed 4 bases and J shed 4 bases, with 14 bases lying between them. Germline assignment: CDR1 SGHKS and CDR2 YYEKEE (reference sequence). This CDR3 region has 14 residues. Here the CDR3 reads CASSPGGGSYGYTF. DNA for the CDR3: TGTGCCAGCAGCCCTGGGGGGGGAAGCTATGGCTACACCTTC. Supplemented by reference TRBV5-5 and TRBJ1-2, the full variable domain reads DAGVTQSPTHLIKTRGQQVTLRCSPISGHKSVSWYQQVLGQGPQFIFQYYEKEERGRGNFPDRFSARQFPNYSSELNVNALLLGDSALYLCASSPGGGSYGYTFGSGTRLTVV.

This chain connects TRBV9 to TRBJ2-7; 7 nucleotides match TRBD1. The CDR3 runs to 16 residues. Germline V CDR1 and CDR2: SGDLS, YYNGEE. The V and J ends lost 0 bases and 4 bases, in that order; junction bases with no gene match: 10. In nucleotides, the CDR3 is TGTGCCAGCAGCGTAGAACCCACAGGGGCAGTATACGAGCAGTACTTC. Amino acid sequence: CASSVEPTGAVYEQYF.

The gene calls are TRBV27 and TRBJ2-3, with TRBD2 as a possible D gene (6 bases). The CDR3 length is 15 residues. V gave up 7 bases and J gave up 0 bases, with 14 bases separating them. Germline CDR1 is MNHEY and CDR2 is SMNVEV (reference sequence). CDR3 DNA: TGTGCCAGCAACGTAGCGGTAACTAGCACAGATACGCAGTATTTT. It encodes CASNVAVTSTDTQYF.

This clone occurred a few times. J is TRBJ2-7 and V is TRBV5-5; TRBD1 agrees at 9 bases. The CDR3 contains 13 residues. Germline CDR1 reads SGHKS; CDR2 reads YYEKEE (reference sequence). With V trimmed by 3 bases and J by 4 bases, 2 bases remained unmatched. CDR3 loop: CASSWDRVYEQYF. The CDR3 DNA sequence: TGTGCCAGCAGCTGGGACAGGGTATACGAGCAGTACTTC. Variable domain in full (rest from reference TRBV5-5 and TRBJ2-7): DAGVTQSPTHLIKTRGQQVTLRCSPISGHKSVSWYQQVLGQGPQFIFQYYEKEERGRGNFPDRFSARQFPNYSSELNVNALLLGDSALYLCASSWDRVYEQYFGPGTRLTVT.

This clone was recorded a few times. The chain joins TRBV7-8 to TRBJ1-3; D is undetermined. V shed 1 base and J shed 2 bases, with 9 bases lying between them. This CDR3 region has 15 residues. Germline-derived CDR1 and CDR2 are SGHVS and FQNEAQ. CDR3 DNA sequence: TGTGCCAGCAGCTTAGTAGCTGGGCCTGGAAACACCATATATTTT. Its translation is CASSLVAGPGNTIYF.

The rearrangement uses TRBV6-5 and TRBJ2-5; D is uncertain. The CDR3 is made up of 14 amino acids. CDR1 and CDR2 (germline): MNHEY, SVGAGI. V was pared by 6 bases and J by 7 bases, with 18 bases between. CDR3 DNA: TGTGCCAGCAGCAAGGTGGCCGCCCCAAGGACCCAGTACTTC. It translates to CASSKVAAPRTQYF.

V usage is TRBV28 and J usage is TRBJ2-7; 8 nucleotides line up with TRBD1. The CDR3 has 14 amino acids. V gave up 4 bases and J gave up 3 bases; unmatched junction bases: 5. CDR1 is MDHEN, CDR2 SYDVKM, per germline. CDR3 amino acids: CASSSGQASYEQYF. As DNA, the CDR3 is TGTGCCAGCAGTTCGGGACAGGCCAGCTACGAGCAGTACTTC.

The chain links TRBV15 to TRBJ2-5; 7 bases map to TRBD1. The CDR3 covers 16 residues. Germline CDR1 LNHNV, CDR2 YYDKDF (reference sequence). V was clipped by 3 bases and J by 2 bases; unmatched bases: 9. The CDR3 is CATSRTRDSLQETQYF. In nucleotides, the CDR3 is TGTGCCACCAGCAGGACCCGGGACAGTTTACAAGAGACCCAGTACTTC.

This clone has a single count. The V gene is TRBV11-2, the J gene TRBJ1-2, with 12 bases fitting TRBD1. The CDR3 runs to 15 residues. Germline CDR1 reads SGHAT; CDR2 reads FQNNGV. The V gene end was trimmed by 1 base and the J gene end by 7 bases; junction bases not matched to a gene: 4. The CDR3 here is CASSLGGQGAIGYTF. The CDR3 DNA follows: TGTGCCAGCAGCTTAGGGGGACAGGGGGCAATTGGCTACACCTTC.

V gene TRBV21-1 combines with J gene TRBJ2-2; the DNA was not compared with TRBD2, the D call given in the table. TRBV21-1 is a pseudogene. This CDR3 has 17 amino acids. CDR3 sequence reads: CASSKASGGAGTGELFF. The DNA for the CDR3 is TGTGCCAGCAGCAAAGCTAGCGGGGGGGCGGGTACCGGGGAGCTGTTTTTT.

In this sample, this clone turned up a few times. CDR3 sequence (DNA): TGCGCCAGCAGTCAGGTTGGGTATACTGGGGCCAACGTCCTGACTTTC. Its translation: CASSQVGYTGANVLTF. The chain has TRBV23-1 and TRBJ2-6, with D uncertain. TRBV23-1 is reported as an ORF; its role is uncertain. The V end lost 3 bases, the J end lost 2 bases, and 11 bases lay between the germline ends. The CDR3 is 16 amino acids.